The 14 T cell receptor beta chains given below trace back to one sample, sequenced in a study of blood T cell repertoires in COVID-19 (dated by TCRdb to the early 2020s). The library was prepared using the immunoSEQ multiplex PCR assay. In its TCRdb copy, this immuneACCESS table keeps in-frame sequences only and misses some clones. Where compared with another copy, unresolved V genes explain less than half of these, and the others have no known cause. Within this sample are about 150,000 clones, with roughly nine tenths of them counted one time only. Jointly, the top ten make up about 15% of the sample. The sample comprised peripheral blood. The source is a woman aged 40 to 49 with acute or convalescent COVID-19.

V and J are TRBV11-3 and TRBJ1-6, with 9 positions matching TRBD1. Per germline, CDR1 SGHNT and CDR2 YENEEA. The length of the CDR3 is 17 residues. The ends lost 1 base at V and 6 bases at J; junction bases unmatched: 7. CDR3 residues: CASSLASGQGFNSPLHF. For the CDR3, the DNA is TGTGCCAGCAGCTTAGCGTCGGGACAGGGATTTAATTCACCCCTCCACTTT.

This clone has only one observation. This sequence joins TRBV7-9 and TRBJ1-2, with a possible D match to TRBD1 (6 bases). Germline assignment: CDR1 SEHNR and CDR2 FQNEAQ (reference sequence). V shed 7 bases and J shed 6 bases, with 12 bases lying between them. This CDR3 contains 12 residues. This chain's CDR3 is CASTMGADGYTF. As DNA, the CDR3 is TGTGCCAGCACTATGGGGGCGGATGGCTACACCTTC.

J is TRBJ2-2 and V is TRBV4-1, with D perhaps TRBD2 (6 bases). The CDR3 contains 15 residues. CDR1 and CDR2 (germline): MGHRA, YSYEKL. V was trimmed by 0 bases and J by 4 bases, leaving 9 bases between them. The CDR3 loop is CASSQEGTLTGELFF. CDR3 in DNA: TGCGCCAGCAGCCAAGAAGGGACTCTCACCGGGGAGCTGTTTTTT.

The rearrangement uses TRBV5-4 and TRBJ2-2, with TRBD2 matching over 11 bases. Germline V gives CDR1 SGHNT, CDR2 YYREEE (reference sequence). The J segment lost 9 bases and the V segment lost 4 bases, leaving 11 bases of the junction unmatched. The CDR3 is 16 residues long. DNA of the CDR3: TGTGCCAGCAGCGAGCTCCTCGGGACTAGCGGCAGGGAGCTGTTTTTT. It yields the protein CASSELLGTSGRELFF.

The rearrangement uses TRBV3-1 (or the pseudogene TRBV3-2) and TRBJ2-7; D perhaps matches TRBD1 (6 bases). The V end was cut by 2 bases, the J end by 3 bases, with 11 bases between. The CDR3 runs 14 residues. CDR1 LGHDT and CDR2 YNNKEL come from the germline V gene (reference sequence). The chain's CDR3 is CASSQSGTNYEQYF. CDR3 DNA sequence: TGTGCCAGCAGCCAATCCGGGACAAACTACGAGCAGTACTTC.

This clone turned up a few times. The chain employs TRBV28 and TRBJ1-2; D gene unclear. V was pared by 3 bases and J by 9 bases, with 14 bases between. There are 13 residues in the CDR3. CDR1 and CDR2 (germline): MDHEN, SYDVKM. CDR3 residues: CASSLRPGTSYTF. CDR3 DNA: TGTGCCAGCAGTTTGCGTCCAGGAACCAGCTACACCTTC.

The J gene is TRBJ2-7, the V gene TRBV18; TRBD1 aligns across 8 bases. In germline, CDR1 is KGHSH, CDR2 LQKENI. Trimming at V came to 4 bases and at J to 5 bases, leaving 7 bases not matched to a gene. This CDR3 contains 14 residues. In DNA, the CDR3 is TGTGCCAGCTCACGGGAGACAGGGGATCACGAGCAGTACTTC. Encoded protein: CASSRETGDHEQYF.

CDR3 sequence: CAISESTLTPRTSGVNEQFF. As DNA, the CDR3 is TGTGCCATCAGTGAGTCGACTCTGACACCGCGGACTAGCGGGGTAAATGAGCAGTTCTTC. This chain connects TRBV10-3 to TRBJ2-1; 12 nucleotides align to TRBD2. This CDR3 has 20 amino acids. Germline CDR1 is ENHRY and CDR2 is SYGVKD. The trim removed 0 bases at V and 7 bases at J, leaving 16 bases unmatched.

This rearrangement joins TRBV9 to TRBJ1-6; possibly TRBD1 for D (5 bases). V gave up 0 bases and J gave up 5 bases, with 9 bases separating them. Germline V gene data show CDR1 as SGDLS and CDR2 as YYNGEE. The CDR3 consists of 15 residues. The CDR3 coding sequence is TGTGCCAGCAGCGTAGAACAGGACCATAATTCACCCCTCCACTTT. It encodes CASSVEQDHNSPLHF.

The chain recombines TRBV19 with TRBJ2-7, with D tentatively TRBD2 (5 bases). Trimming cost V 1 base and J 0 bases, with 19 bases left between them. Germline assignment: CDR1 LNHDA and CDR2 SQIVND (reference sequence). The CDR3 covers 18 residues. CDR3 loop: CASSIGPFQRANSYEQYF. In nucleotides, the CDR3 is TGTGCCAGTAGTATAGGCCCCTTTCAGAGGGCCAACTCCTACGAGCAGTACTTC.

The V call is TRBV28, the J call TRBJ2-1, with a tentative D call TRBD2 (5 bases). The CDR3 is 16 amino acids. V lost 1 base, J lost 2 bases, and 12 bases lay in between. The V gene's germline CDR1 is MDHEN and CDR2 SYDVKM. The CDR3 protein is CASSLYSLAAYNEQFF. DNA for the CDR3: TGTGCCAGCAGTTTATATAGTCTAGCCGCCTACAATGAGCAGTTCTTC.

This chain links TRBV29-1 with TRBJ2-2; 7 positions agree with TRBD1. The germline CDR1 and CDR2 sequences are SQVTM and ANQGSEA. The CDR3 is 13 amino acids. Trimming removed 5 bases from V and 5 bases from J; junction bases left unmatched: 5. CDR3 sequence (DNA): TGCAGCGTTCGGACAGGAAGTACCGGGGAGCTGTTTTTT. Protein sequence: CSVRTGSTGELFF.

The count of this clone is one. The chain combines TRBV28 with TRBJ1-2; D remains ambiguous. In germline, CDR1 is MDHEN, CDR2 SYDVKM. Trimming cost V 2 bases and J 8 bases, with 9 bases left between them. The CDR3 is 12 residues long. CDR3 loop: CASSLPGAGYTF. CDR3 sequence (DNA): TGTGCCAGCAGTTTACCAGGTGCAGGCTACACCTTC.

V gene TRBV12-3 or TRBV12-4 combines with J gene TRBJ2-7; D unresolved. Between the trimmed V and J ends, which lost 6 bases and 4 bases, there was a span of 10 bases. The CDR3 extends over 12 amino acids. The CDR3 loop reads CASSRVSYEQYF. The CDR3 DNA reads as TGTGCCAGCAGCCGCGTTTCATACGAGCAGTACTTC.